The clone carrying this TCR beta chain was detected only once. This entry belongs to a study of blood T cell repertoires in COVID-19. Study information: T cells, B-cell-depleted T cells, or PBMCs supplied cDNA or gDNA.

Measured with immunoSEQ multiplex PCR; TCRdb has only the in-frame clones, and not every one. The sample lists a few hundred thousand clones, approximately 86% occurring once. The TCR was taken from a woman between 65 and 79 years old with COVID-19, enrolled during active disease. The sample consisted of peripheral blood.

The CDR3 sequence: CASSLTGNNEQFF. CDR3 bases: TGCGCCAGCAGCTTAACAGGGAACAATGAGCAGTTCTTC. The chain has TRBV5-1 and TRBJ2-1; possibly TRBD1 for D (6 bases). The germline V gene encodes CDR1 SGHRS and CDR2 YFSETQ. The V gene lost 2 bases and the J gene lost 5 bases, with 8 bases spanning the gap. The length of the CDR3 is 13 residues.